This T cell receptor beta chain was observed in a study of CD8+CD57+ T cells in acquired aplastic anemia. Patients sequenced had flow cytometry evidence of CD8+CD57+ cell expansion. Trimming removed 4 bases from V and 4 bases from J; junction bases left unmatched: 10. There are 17 residues in the CDR3. The germline CDR1 and CDR2 sequences are MNHEY and SVGAGI. CDR3 and TCR beta VDJ profiling relied on genomic DNA as the template. Each CDR3 protein is one row after TCRdb ran MiXCR on the reads. The table lists under 250,000 distinct CDR3 sequences, around half of them singletons, with over 7.5% in the top ten. About this clonotype: A much larger clone lies a single base off, so this may be a read error.

The clonotype comes from a human donor with aplastic anemia. The chain uses TRBV6-5 and TRBJ2-5; 12 bases fit TRBD2. The sample comprised sorted CD4+, CD8+, or CD8+CD57+ T cells (not recorded which) from PBMCs. For the CDR3, the DNA is TGTGCCAGCAGTTTGGGGACTAGCGGGTGTTCGGTAGAGACCCAGTACTTC. It codes for CASSLGTSGCSVETQYF.